Listed below are T cell receptor beta chains from one sample, sequenced in a study of CD8 T cells in ankylosing spondylitis. A single record per CDR3 protein comes from TCRdb applying MiXCR to the 5' RACE reads. The sample gives under 300,000 distinct CDR3 sequences, approximately 12% of which show up once; roughly 6.8% is in the top ten. Sequences were obtained from blood, either unsorted or a sorted T cell fraction (not recorded which). All receptors derive from a male donor with ankylosing spondylitis or in good health (not recorded which). Each CDR3 is given with its conserved first and last residue. Each record gives: clone size, D gene, J gene, V gene, CDR3 DNA, CDR3 protein. D genes are given only for firm matches. Part of the rows lack a size; the others show once, few, many or a class for expanded clones.

once,.,TRBJ2-7,TRBV27,TGTGCCAGCAGTTACGGGGTCGAGAACTACGAGCAGTACTTC,CASSYGVENYEQYF
.,.,TRBJ1-1,TRBV7-3,TGTGCCAGCAGCTTAACACTGAACACTGAAGCTTTCTTT,CASSLTLNTEAFF
many,TRBD2,TRBJ2-1,TRBV7-9,TGTGCCAGCAGCCCGAGCGGGAGCTCCTACAATGAGCAGTTCTTC,CASSPSGSSYNEQFF
many,.,TRBJ2-7,TRBV20-1,TGCAGTGCTACCTTACTCGCCTACGAGCAGTACTTC,CSATLLAYEQYF
many,.,TRBJ2-3,TRBV7-8,TGTGCCAGCAGCTTAAGAACGGCAGGCACAGATACGCAGTATTTT,CASSLRTAGTDTQYF
.,TRBD2,TRBJ2-2,TRBV10-1,TGCGCCAGCAGTGGGGCGAGCGGGGTCACCGGGGAGCTGTTTTTT,CASSGASGVTGELFF
many,.,TRBJ1-1,TRBV20-1,TGCAGTGCCCAATCGGAGGGAGGCACTGAAGCTTTCTTT,CSAQSEGGTEAFF
many,.,TRBJ2-3,TRBV24-1,TGTGCCACCGATCTGGAAGAAAGCACAGATACGCAGTATTTT,CATDLEESTDTQYF
.,.,TRBJ2-6,TRBV9,TGTGCCAGCAGCGTAGACGTCCGCTCTGGGGCCAACGTCCTGACTTTC,CASSVDVRSGANVLTF
few,.,TRBJ1-5,TRBV7-9,TGTGCCAGCAGCTTAGGCAGGCAGCCCCAGCATTTT,CASSLGRQPQHF
many,.,TRBJ1-3,TRBV5-1,TGCGCCAGCAGCTTGGAGGGGGGAACTCCTGGAAACACCATATATTTT,CASSLEGGTPGNTIYF
many,.,TRBJ2-3,TRBV9,TGTGCCAGCAGCGTAGTCTCGGGGTCGAACACAGATACGCAGTATTTT,CASSVVSGSNTDTQYF
many,.,TRBJ2-6,TRBV5-1,TGCGCCAGCAAACCGTTTGACTCTGGGGCCAACGTCCTGACTTTC,CASKPFDSGANVLTF
many,.,TRBJ2-7,TRBV29-1,TGCAGCGTTGAAAGGGATTACGAGCAGTACTTC,CSVERDYEQYF
once,.,TRBJ2-7,TRBV18,TGTACCAGCTCACCGGCCCCCAGGGTTGAGGAGCAGTACTTC,CTSSPAPRVEEQYF
.,.,TRBJ1-1,TRBV2,TGTGCCAGCAGTGCTCTCGGGGGGGGAGGTACTGAAGCTTTCTTT,CASSALGGGGTEAFF
many,.,TRBJ1-4,TRBV5-1,TGCGCCAGCAGCTTGGGGGGGGCGCGAACTAATGAAAAACTGTTTTTT,CASSLGGARTNEKLFF
many,.,TRBJ2-1,TRBV12-3/TRBV12-4,TGTGCCAGCAGACTACCGACAGGTGGCCTCGGCAATGAGCAGTTCTTC,CASRLPTGGLGNEQFF
many,TRBD1,TRBJ2-1,TRBV7-9,TGTGCCAGCAGCCTCCGGGACAGAGGCTACAATGAGCAGTTCTTC,CASSLRDRGYNEQFF
many,TRBD1,TRBJ2-7,TRBV20-1,TGCAGCACCAGACAGGGGGTAACCTACGAGCAGTACTTC,CSTRQGVTYEQYF
few,TRBD2,TRBJ2-1,TRBV28,TGTGCCAGCAGCGGCTTGGCGCGGGAGTTGGATGAGCAGTTCTTC,CASSGLARELDEQFF
.,.,TRBJ1-1,TRBV15,TGTGCCACCAGCAGAGAAAATGGAGGAGCTTTCTTT,CATSRENGGAFF
many,.,TRBJ1-3,TRBV29-1,TGCAGCGTTGAAGATGGGGCAGGAGATGGAAACACCATATATTTT,CSVEDGAGDGNTIYF
.,.,TRBJ1-2,TRBV27,TGTGCCAGCACCCGGACCGGGCGCAACATTTATGGCTACACCTTC,CASTRTGRNIYGYTF
many,.,TRBJ2-1,TRBV29-1,TGCAGCGTTGAAGGGCGCGGCCCCTACAATGAGCAGTTCTTC,CSVEGRGPYNEQFF
many,.,TRBJ2-4,TRBV5-6,TGTGCCAGCAGTCCGCGCAGGGGCCACATTCAGTACTTC,CASSPRRGHIQYF
many,.,TRBJ2-4,TRBV20-1,TGCAGTGCTCCGCTGTCCCTGGGCCTTGGAGACATTCAGTACTTC,CSAPLSLGLGDIQYF
many,.,TRBJ2-7,TRBV29-1,TGCAGCGTTGCCGTGACCTACGAGCAGTACTTC,CSVAVTYEQYF
.,.,TRBJ1-5,TRBV4-2,TGTGCCAGCAGCCAAGATAAGGCAGGGAATCAGCCCCAGCATTTT,CASSQDKAGNQPQHF
many,.,TRBJ1-2,TRBV6-1,TGTGCCAGCAGTCCACCCGGGGGGGATGCCTATGGCTACACCTTC,CASSPPGGDAYGYTF